The TCR beta chain described here comes from a study of T cell clones after liver transplantation. Study-wide background: Immunosuppression withdrawal was tried within 2 years after liver transplantation in this trial. TCRbeta sequencing after a pre-transplant mixed lymphocyte reaction identified graft-donor-reactive clones, later tracked in post-transplant blood. General study results and limits: Circulating graft-donor-reactive CD4 TCRbeta sequences fell significantly post-transplant in most of the 8 subjects.

The CDR3 runs to 12 residues. The ends were cut back, 2 bases at V and 5 bases at J, with 4 bases in the middle. Germline CDR1 is LGHNT and CDR2 is FRNRAP. This table comes from immunoSEQ multiplex PCR, and its TCRdb copy is limited to in-frame clones, with some not included. The repertoire holds 70,000 or so clones, roughly 90% seen once, with roughly 2.5% in the top ten. As regards this clone: Antigen: not known.

The specimen was CD4+ T cells from blood, collected before liver transplant. The rearrangement links TRBV12-5 to TRBJ2-1; no clear D gene. This receptor was obtained from a human donor who received a liver transplant. The CDR3 is CASGLRDNEQFF. In DNA, the CDR3 is TGTGCTAGTGGTTTGAGGGACAATGAGCAGTTCTTC. The complete variable domain, with remaining parts taken from reference TRBV12-5 and TRBJ2-1, reads DARVTQTPRHKVTEMGQEVTMRCQPILGHNTVFWYRQTMMQGLELLAYFRNRAPLDDSGMPKDRFSAEMPDATLATLKIQPSEPRDSAVYFCASGLRDNEQFFGPGTRLTVL.